One sample yielded the 23 T cell receptor beta chains listed below, sequenced in a study of Graves' ophthalmopathy and Graves' hyperthyroidism. Scientists amplified the TCR beta CDR3 regions from RNA transcripts. Second-round multiplex PCR followed a first-round RT-PCR using HTBI primers. Each CDR3 protein is one row after TCRdb ran MiXCR on the multiplex PCR reads. The sample includes about 370,000 distinct CDR3 sequences, approximately 18% of them seen just once. The sample was peripheral blood. These receptors all come from an adult woman with stable Graves' hyperthyroidism.

The chain is built from TRBV6-5 and TRBJ1-2; D might be TRBD1 (5 bases). This CDR3 is built from 14 residues. The ends were cut back, 4 bases at V and 4 bases at J, with 13 bases in the middle. Germline V CDR1 and CDR2: MNHEY, SVGAGI. The CDR3 loop is CASSFTTVAYGYTF. The CDR3 bases are TGTGCCAGCAGTTTCACGACAGTCGCCTATGGCTACACCTTC.

This clonotype was counted ten times or more. V is TRBV28 and J is TRBJ2-7, with D maybe TRBD1 (6 bases). This CDR3 has 16 residues. Trimming left V 6 bases short and J 4 bases short, with 22 bases between. The germline V gene has CDR1 MDHEN and CDR2 SYDVKM. In nucleotides, the CDR3 is TGTGCCAGCAGCCCAGTACGGGGACATCATAAATACGAGCAGTACTTC. This encodes CASSPVRGHHKYEQYF. The complete variable domain, with remaining parts taken from reference TRBV28 and TRBJ2-7, reads DVKVTQSSRYLVKRTGEKVFLECVQDMDHENMFWYRQDPGLGLRLIYFSYDVKMKEKGDIPEGYSVSREKKERFSLILESASTNQTSMYLCASSPVRGHHKYEQYFGPGTRLTVT.

This clonotype was recorded many times. The chain links TRBV11-2 to TRBJ1-1; D ambiguous. The CDR3 sequence is 14 residues long. Germline loops: CDR1 SGHAT, CDR2 FQNNGV. V was trimmed by 3 bases and J by 6 bases, leaving 14 bases between them. The CDR3 loop is CASSFQAFRAEAFF. The CDR3, as DNA: TGTGCCAGCAGCTTCCAGGCGTTTAGGGCTGAAGCTTTCTTT.

This clonotype was found many times. The germline gene is not matched at one end of the junction; a read error may be the cause. The chain couples TRBV28 to TRBJ2-5; D is possibly TRBD1 (5 bases). The germline V gene has CDR1 MDHEN and CDR2 SYDVKM. The CDR3 has 14 residues. CDR3 nucleotide sequence: TGTGCCAACAGTTTCCCAGGGTCCCAAGAGACCCAGTACTTC. It is translated as CANSFPGSQETQYF.

This clonotype was seen many times. The chain recombines TRBV10-2 with TRBJ1-1; 7 bases align to TRBD1. CDR1 is WSHSY and CDR2 is SAAADI in the germline V gene. V lost 8 bases, J lost 4 bases, and 1 base stayed unmatched. The CDR3 consists of 11 residues. CDR3 protein: CASHRGTEAFF. The CDR3 nucleotides read TGCGCCAGCCACAGGGGCACTGAAGCTTTCTTT.

The table lists this clonotype with many counts. This chain links TRBV5-5 with TRBJ2-7, with 10 bases matching TRBD2. Germline-derived CDR1 and CDR2 are SGHKS and YYEKEE (reference sequence). The length of the CDR3 is 15 residues. With V trimmed by 7 bases and J by 5 bases, 12 bases remained unmatched. The CDR3 DNA reads TGTGCCAGCGTAATATCCTCGCTAGCGGGAGACGAGCAGTACTTC. Protein product: CASVISSLAGDEQYF.

The genes are TRBV20-1 and TRBJ2-2; 9 nucleotides agree with TRBD2. V lost 6 bases to trimming and J lost 6 bases; unmatched junction nucleotides: 11. In germline, CDR1 is DFQATT, CDR2 SNEGSKA (reference sequence). CDR3 size: 15 residues. The CDR3 sequence: CSAETGTSFSGELFF. CDR3 nucleotide sequence: TGCAGTGCGGAAACCGGGACTAGCTTTTCCGGGGAGCTGTTTTTT.

This clonotype was detected ten times or more. This rearrangement joins TRBV2 to TRBJ1-2, with D unclear. The V end was cut by 5 bases, the J end by 7 bases, with 14 bases between. CDR1 is SNHLY, CDR2 FYNNEI, per germline. The CDR3 length is 13 residues. DNA for the CDR3: TGTGCCAGCAGTCTGCGGACGTCGGTTGGCTACACCTTC. It encodes CASSLRTSVGYTF.

This clonotype was seen a handful of times. The J gene is TRBJ2-3, the V gene TRBV12-3 or TRBV12-4; D gene uncertain. Trimming pared 1 base from V and 5 bases from J, leaving 4 bases between. The CDR3 totals 12 residues. CDR3 coding DNA: TGTGCCAGCAGTTTAGGTCGAGATACGCAGTATTTT. Its translation is CASSLGRDTQYF.

Comment on this clonotype: A much larger clone lies a single base off, so this may be a read error. The genes are TRBV5-5 and TRBJ1-5; D remains unclear. The CDR3 runs to 13 residues. Germline V gene sequence: CDR1 SGHKS, CDR2 YYEKEE (reference sequence). The CDR3 bases are TGTGCCAGCTGCTTGTACAGTGATCAGCCCCAGCATTTT. Protein sequence: CASCLYSDQPQHF.

This clonotype has at least ten counts. The chain has TRBV5-1 and TRBJ2-2, with D possibly being TRBD1 or TRBD2 (5 bases each). Germline values: CDR1 SGHRS, CDR2 YFSETQ. Trimming took 7 bases from V and 5 from J, leaving 18 bases between them. This CDR3 contains 15 residues. The CDR3 DNA is TGCGCCAGCGGTACCGCCGGGACCCCGACCGGGGAGCTGTTTTTT. Translation: CASGTAGTPTGELFF. The whole variable domain, remainder taken from reference TRBV5-1 and TRBJ2-2, is KAGVTQTPRYLIKTRGQQVTLSCSPISGHRSVSWYQQTPGQGLQFLFEYFSETQRNKGNFPGRFSGRQFSNSRSEMNVSTLELGDSALYLCASGTAGTPTGELFFGEGSRLTVL.

In this sample, this clonotype turned up many times. The chain combines TRBV6-5 with TRBJ1-6; no firm D call. Germline V lookup: CDR1 MNHEY, CDR2 SVGAGI. This CDR3 is 14 amino acids long. V lost 0 bases, J lost 3 bases, and 3 bases lay in between. The chain's CDR3 is CASSYSNYNSPLHF. As DNA, the CDR3 is TGTGCCAGCAGTTACTCGAACTATAATTCACCCCTCCACTTT.

The rearrangement uses TRBV18 and TRBJ2-5; no clear D gene. V dropped 4 bases and J dropped 4 bases, with 10 bases sitting between them. The CDR3 runs to 13 residues. CDR1 is KGHSH and CDR2 is LQKENI in the germline V gene. The CDR3 DNA sequence: TGTGCCAGCTCACTAGAAGTAGCAGAGACCCAGTACTTC. Translation gives CASSLEVAETQYF.

In its sample, this clonotype was seen a few times. The chain is built from TRBV30 and TRBJ1-1; D not certain. Germline lookup yields CDR1 GTSNPN and CDR2 SVGIG (reference sequence). The CDR3 covers 11 residues. Trimming pared 3 bases from V and 4 bases from J, leaving 6 bases between. CDR3 amino acids: CAWRYATEAFF. The CDR3 nucleotides are TGTGCCTGGAGATACGCCACTGAAGCTTTCTTT. Combining the CDR3 with reference TRBV30 and TRBJ1-1 gives the whole variable domain SQTIHQWPATLVQPVGSPLSLECTVEGTSNPNLYWYRQAAGRGLQLLFYSVGIGQISSEVPQNLSASRPQDRQFILSSKKLLLSDSGFYLCAWRYATEAFFGQGTRLTVV.

The table lists this clonotype with many counts. The junction does not match germline at one end; this may be a read error. V usage is TRBV6-5 and J usage is TRBJ1-5, with 7 nucleotides matching TRBD1. Germline CDR1 is MNHEY and CDR2 is SVGAGI. This CDR3 contains 17 residues. CDR3 amino acids: CASNYRDRRYSNQPQHF. The CDR3 DNA is TGTGCCAGCAATTACCGGGACAGAAGATATAGCAATCAGCCCCAGCATTTT.

CDR3 sequence: CASSLASGISTDTQYF. The CDR3 bases are TGTGCCAGCAGCTTAGCTAGCGGGATAAGCACAGATACGCAGTATTTT. The chain combines TRBV7-2 with TRBJ2-3; 8 bases align to TRBD2. The CDR3 contains 16 residues. Germline CDR1 SGHTA, CDR2 FQGNSA. Unmatched junction bases numbered 2, after V lost 0 bases and J lost 0 bases. Together with reference TRBV7-2 and TRBJ2-3, the CDR3 gives the full variable domain: GAGVSQSPSNKVTEKGKDVELRCDPISGHTALYWYRQSLGQGLEFLIYFQGNSAPDKSGLPSDRFSAERTGGSVSTLTIQRTQQEDSAVYLCASSLASGISTDTQYFGPGTRLTVL.

The chain recombines TRBV6-1 with TRBJ2-2; tentatively, D is TRBD1 (5 bases). This CDR3 is built from 14 residues. Trimming pared 5 bases from V and 5 bases from J, leaving 12 bases between. CDR1 and CDR2 from the germline V gene are MNHNS and SASEGT. The CDR3 DNA is TGTGCCAGCAGTCGGGCGACAGTAACCGGGGAGCTGTTTTTT. Translating gives CASSRATVTGELFF.

This clonotype was recorded at least ten times. The chain uses TRBV20-1 and TRBJ2-5; D remains unclear. The CDR3 spans 13 residues. Trimming left V 2 bases short and J 3 bases short, with 10 bases between. Germline loops: CDR1 DFQATT, CDR2 SNEGSKA (reference sequence). This CDR3 is CSARSPGEETQYF. CDR3 sequence (DNA): TGCAGTGCTAGAAGCCCTGGAGAAGAGACCCAGTACTTC.

This clonotype was picked up many times. This chain uses TRBV20-1 with TRBJ1-5; D ambiguous. The germline V gene encodes CDR1 DFQATT and CDR2 SNEGSKA (reference sequence). Trimming pared 2 bases from V and 0 bases from J, leaving 8 bases between. This CDR3 is 14 amino acids long. CDR3 nucleotides: TGCAGTGCTAGACAACTAAATAGCAATCAGCCCCAGCATTTT. Translating gives CSARQLNSNQPQHF.

Ten or more counts support this clonotype. J is TRBJ2-7 and V is TRBV29-1; D is perhaps TRBD1 or TRBD2 (6 bases each). CDR3 length equals 15 residues. Germline CDR1 reads SQVTM; CDR2 reads ANQGSEA. V lost 5 bases and J 1 base, leaving 18 bases between the germline ends. CDR3 coding DNA: TGCAGCGTTAAGGGGGGCACAGGGATATCCTACGAGCAGTACTTC. Amino acids: CSVKGGTGISYEQYF.

This clonotype was counted at least ten times. The DNA for the CDR3 is TGTGCCAGTAGTCATCGACAGGGGAGGCAGCCCCAGCATTTT. It yields the protein CASSHRQGRQPQHF. The chain combines TRBV19 with TRBJ1-5; 8 bases are a match to TRBD1. Trimming cost V 5 bases and J 7 bases; bases outside gene matches: 7. Germline CDR1 reads LNHDA; CDR2 reads SQIVND (reference sequence). The CDR3 totals 14 residues.

This clonotype has ten or more counts. At one end, the junction sequence differs from germline, possibly due to a read error. The chain employs TRBV6-1 and TRBJ2-2, with D maybe TRBD2 (5 bases). The germline V gene encodes CDR1 MNHNS and CDR2 SASEGT. This CDR3 has 14 residues. Here the CDR3 reads CASREAVDTGELFF. The CDR3 nucleotides read TGTGCCAGCAGGGAAGCGGTTGACACCGGGGAGCTGTTTTTT.

The sample holds many counts of this clonotype. This chain connects TRBV30 to TRBJ2-5; 11 nucleotides agree with TRBD2. V was pared by 4 bases and J by 5 bases, with 18 bases of the junction left unmatched. This CDR3 comprises 18 residues. The V gene's germline CDR1 is GTSNPN and CDR2 SVGIG (reference sequence). The chain's CDR3 is CAWTPGLSSGRALETQYF. CDR3 coding DNA: TGTGCCTGGACGCCCGGACTGAGTAGCGGGAGGGCCTTGGAGACCCAGTACTTC.